Below are 17 T cell receptor beta chains sequenced from a single sample in a study of identical twins listed by TCRdb under 2016. The method behind the library was 5' RACE. This sample was sequenced with an Illumina HiSeq 2000. Starting from the raw public reads, TCRdb applied fastp trimming at Q25, assembled clones with MiXCR and retained in-frame beta chains. Rows are combined by CDR3 protein, so each entry shows the most common genes and DNA. Present in this sample are about 210,000 distinct CDR3 sequences, around a tenth of which were seen just once. The ten most abundant clones make up 5.1% of the sample. Sequenced sample: memory (CD45RO+) T cells sorted from blood. The cell subset or site label, read with the paper, signifies: CD45RO+ enriched T cells. The origin of the receptors is a woman aged 18-29 years in good health.

At least ten counts were recorded for this clonotype. The chain employs TRBV5-6 and TRBJ1-2, with unresolved D. CDR1 is SGHDT, CDR2 YYEEEE, per germline. Trimming left V 2 bases short and J 4 bases short, with 30 bases between. CDR3 length: 20 amino acids. For the CDR3, the DNA is TGTGCCAGCAGCTTACTAGGGATACAGACCTCAAGAGGCGGAATCTATGGCTACACCTTC. Its protein product is CASSLLGIQTSRGGIYGYTF.

This clonotype has a handful of counts. The CDR3 DNA is TGCAGTGCGCAGCGGGCCTTCTACGAGCAGTACTTC. Amino acids: CSAQRAFYEQYF. The chain combines TRBV20-1 with TRBJ2-7, with D perhaps matching TRBD2 (6 bases). Trimming stripped 6 bases from V and 3 bases from J, with 12 bases between. CDR3 length equals 12 residues. The germline CDR1 and CDR2 sequences are DFQATT and SNEGSKA (reference sequence).

This clonotype was seen more than once but under ten times. The rearrangement links TRBV5-6 to TRBJ2-1; 7 positions agree with TRBD1. The CDR3 consists of 16 residues. Trimming took 1 base from V and 3 from J; bases not matched to a gene: 7. Germline V gene sequence: CDR1 SGHDT, CDR2 YYEEEE. CDR3 coding DNA: TGTGCCAGCAGCTTGACCCGGGACAGCCTCTACAATGAGCAGTTCTTC. Translated, it gives CASSLTRDSLYNEQFF.

This clonotype was found many times. The V call is TRBV20-1, the J call TRBJ2-1, with D unclear. CDR3 length: 13 amino acids. From germline, CDR1 is DFQATT and CDR2 SNEGSKA (reference sequence). Trimming took off 6 bases at V and 7 bases at J, with 16 bases between the two ends. The CDR3 is CSASLNRINEQFF. DNA of the CDR3: TGCAGTGCCTCGTTAAATCGGATTAATGAGCAGTTCTTC.

This clonotype has more than one count but fewer than ten. V and J are TRBV6-2 or TRBV6-3 and TRBJ1-1; D perhaps matches TRBD1 (5 bases). CDR3 size: 13 residues. Trimming removed 6 bases from V and 3 bases from J, with 11 bases in between. Looked up from germline, CDR1 is MNHEY and CDR2 is SVGEGT. This CDR3 is CASRSTADTEAFF. Written as DNA, the CDR3 is TGTGCCAGCAGGTCGACAGCGGACACTGAAGCTTTCTTT.

This clonotype was recorded only once. The gene calls are TRBV7-3 and TRBJ1-6, with TRBD1 as a possible D gene (5 bases). V lost 5 bases and J 8 bases, leaving 13 bases between the germline ends. The CDR3 length is 14 residues. CDR1 SGHTA and CDR2 FQGTGA come from the germline V gene. The CDR3 here is CASSQSGGYSPLHF. Here the CDR3 DNA reads TGTGCCAGCAGCCAAAGCGGGGGATATTCACCCCTCCACTTT.

This clonotype was counted ten times or more. This chain joins TRBV5-5 and TRBJ2-5; D unresolved. CDR3 length: 18 amino acids. Germline CDR1 reads SGHKS; CDR2 reads YYEKEE (reference sequence). Between the trimmed V and J ends, which lost 0 bases and 2 bases, there was a span of 20 bases. In DNA, the CDR3 is TGTGCCAGCAGCTTGGCGGTGACCCTAATTGTGGGTCAAGAGACCCAGTACTTC. Protein: CASSLAVTLIVGQETQYF.

This clonotype has a handful of counts. V gene TRBV29-1 combines with J gene TRBJ2-3; D not resolved. With 6 bases removed from V and 2 bases from J, the gap between germline ends came to 9 bases. This CDR3 is 12 amino acids long. Germline assignment: CDR1 SQVTM and CDR2 ANQGSEA. The CDR3 DNA reads as TGCAGCGTGCATCATCTCACAGATACGCAGTATTTT. Residues: CSVHHLTDTQYF.

There are many counts of this clonotype. This chain connects TRBV20-1 to TRBJ2-7, with 9 bases matching TRBD1. CDR3 size: 13 residues. Trimming took 1 base from V and 3 from J; bases not matched to a gene: 1. The germline V gene encodes CDR1 DFQATT and CDR2 SNEGSKA (reference sequence). The CDR3 nucleotides are TGCAGTGCTAGAGGGGACAGGGACTACGAGCAGTACTTC. Its translation: CSARGDRDYEQYF.

Only a few counts were recorded for this clonotype. The chain couples TRBV10-3 to TRBJ2-5, with D perhaps matching TRBD2 (6 bases). Germline-derived CDR1 and CDR2 are ENHRY and SYGVKD. The germline V and J ends were trimmed by 6 bases and 5 bases, with 16 bases remaining between them. The length of the CDR3 is 14 residues. The CDR3 region is CAIRTTSGDETQYF. The DNA for the CDR3 is TGTGCCATCAGGACTACCTCGGGAGATGAGACCCAGTACTTC.

This rearrangement joins TRBV9 to TRBJ2-6; no clear D gene. The germline V and J ends were trimmed by 2 bases and 0 bases, with 3 bases remaining between them. Germline V CDR1 and CDR2: SGDLS, YYNGEE. There are 14 residues in the CDR3. The DNA of the CDR3 is TGTGCCAGCAGCGTGGGCTCTGGGGCCAACGTCCTGACTTTC. Its protein is CASSVGSGANVLTF.

This clonotype turned up a few times. The CDR3 DNA reads TGTGCCAGCAGGGCCCGTAGCGGGGGGATTCAGTTCTTC. The encoded protein is CASRARSGGIQFF. The chain has TRBV7-2 and TRBJ2-1; 10 nucleotides line up with TRBD2. Per the germline V gene, CDR1 is SGHTA and CDR2 is FQGNSA. The CDR3 has 13 residues. V lost 6 bases, J lost 13 bases, and 9 bases stayed unmatched.

The J gene is TRBJ2-1, the V gene TRBV25-1, with 7 bases fitting TRBD2. The trim removed 5 bases at V and 4 bases at J, leaving 14 bases unmatched. CDR1 MGHDK and CDR2 SYGVNS come from the germline V gene. The CDR3 sequence is 17 residues long. CDR3 residues: CASSTLREGDRYNEQFF. The CDR3 region has the DNA TGTGCCAGCAGTACCCTGAGGGAGGGAGATCGGTACAATGAGCAGTTCTTC.

The rearrangement joins TRBV7-9 to TRBJ2-5, with D possibly TRBD1 on 5 matching bases. Per the germline V gene, CDR1 is SEHNR and CDR2 is FQNEAQ (reference sequence). The CDR3 sequence is 11 residues long. V was shortened by 1 base and J by 13 bases, with 10 bases between the two germline ends. The CDR3 protein is CASSLEGARYF. CDR3 in DNA: TGTGCCAGCAGCTTAGAAGGGGCGCGGTACTTC.

The J gene is TRBJ2-6, the V gene TRBV27; either TRBD1 or TRBD2 may fit D (5 bases each). This CDR3 region has 17 residues. V lost 7 bases, J lost 0 bases, and 16 bases lay in between. Germline V lookup: CDR1 MNHEY, CDR2 SMNVEV (reference sequence). The CDR3 DNA reads TGTGCCAGCACCCCGAGGGGACGGTTCTCTGGGGCCAACGTCCTGACTTTC. The encoded protein is CASTPRGRFSGANVLTF.

There are many counts of this clonotype. The genes are TRBV20-1 and TRBJ2-1, with 14 positions matching TRBD2. V shed 8 bases, J shed 10 bases, and the junction held 13 bases outside the gene matches. The CDR3 spans 15 residues. Germline V gene data show CDR1 as DFQATT and CDR2 as SNEGSKA (reference sequence). CDR3: CSTTVRTSGGFEQFF. CDR3 in DNA: TGCAGTACTACAGTTAGGACTAGCGGGGGGTTCGAGCAGTTCTTC.

This clonotype was counted a few times. The CDR3 protein is CASSQDRSGGSNTGELFF. The CDR3 bases are TGCGCCAGCAGCCAAGATAGATCCGGGGGATCGAACACCGGGGAGCTGTTTTTT. This chain connects TRBV4-3 to TRBJ2-2; possibly TRBD2 for D (6 bases). V was pared by 0 bases and J by 0 bases, with 14 bases between. Germline-derived CDR1 and CDR2 are LGHNA and YSLEER. The CDR3 totals 18 residues.